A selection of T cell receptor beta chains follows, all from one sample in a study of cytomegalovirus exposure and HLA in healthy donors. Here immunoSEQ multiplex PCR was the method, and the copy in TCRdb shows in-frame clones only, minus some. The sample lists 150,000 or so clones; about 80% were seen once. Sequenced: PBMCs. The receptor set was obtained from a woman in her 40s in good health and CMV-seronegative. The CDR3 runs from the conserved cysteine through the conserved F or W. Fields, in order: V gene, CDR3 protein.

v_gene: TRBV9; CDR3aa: CASSVQGGPGELFF
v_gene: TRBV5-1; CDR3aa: CASSLAVSSTDTQYF
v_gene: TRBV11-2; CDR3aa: CASSLTTGANTEAFF
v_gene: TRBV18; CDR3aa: CASSPVGREHEQYF
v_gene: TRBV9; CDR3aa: CASSATGGAGNTIYF
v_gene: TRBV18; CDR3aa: CASSGLAGGVLGNEQFF
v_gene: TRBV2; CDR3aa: CASRLVTGGRYGYTF
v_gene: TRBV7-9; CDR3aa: CASSLEADTEAFF
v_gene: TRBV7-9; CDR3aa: CASSPGPAGNTDTQYF
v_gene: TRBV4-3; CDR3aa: CASSHTSGDTDTQYF
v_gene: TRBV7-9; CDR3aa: CASSLIGAAYLQETQYF
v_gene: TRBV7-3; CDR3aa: CASSLIPVPNSPLHF
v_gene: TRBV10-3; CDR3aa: CAISESVRDTDTQYF
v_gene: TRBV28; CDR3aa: CASRTGTIIYEQYF
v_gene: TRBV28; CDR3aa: CASRGHQGQPQHF
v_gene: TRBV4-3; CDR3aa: CASSQGSGGLGTDTQYF
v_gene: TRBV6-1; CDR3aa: CASSEQGSGYTF
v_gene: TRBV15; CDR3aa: CATSRAGSNSPLHF
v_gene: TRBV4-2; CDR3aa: CASSQEVAILGNQPQHF
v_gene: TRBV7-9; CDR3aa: CASSLPPGQEPEKLFF
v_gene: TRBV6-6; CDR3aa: CASRSHRQANQPQHF
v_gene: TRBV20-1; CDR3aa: CSAPNYNEQFF
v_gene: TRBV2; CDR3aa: CASSYSGNTIYF
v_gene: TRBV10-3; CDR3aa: CAISAPSGIKRASTDTQYF
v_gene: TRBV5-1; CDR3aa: CASSALAGSTDTQYF
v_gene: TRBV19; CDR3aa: CASSATGTGEETQYF
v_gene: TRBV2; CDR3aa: CASSYGAGTGETQYF
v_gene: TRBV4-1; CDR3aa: CASSQDGEYGYTF
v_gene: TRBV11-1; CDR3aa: CASSIQYNSPLHF
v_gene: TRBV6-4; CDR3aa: CASRNSPGNEQFF
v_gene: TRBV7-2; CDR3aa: CASSPTYSSGPGYGYTF
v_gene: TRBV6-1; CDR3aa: CASTGTGGFDSPLHF
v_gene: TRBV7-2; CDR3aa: CASSILAGPREQYF
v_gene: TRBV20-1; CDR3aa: CSARDRDEQFF
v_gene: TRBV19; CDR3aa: CASRNLQGVEETQYF
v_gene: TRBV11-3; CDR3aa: CASSLAGVHGDTQYF
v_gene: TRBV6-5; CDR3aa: CASSRFGTGGYEQYF
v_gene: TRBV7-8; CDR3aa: CASRRGEQSYEQYF
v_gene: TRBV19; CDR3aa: CASSLASGSYNEQFF
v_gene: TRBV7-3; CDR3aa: CASSSGTGRGYTF
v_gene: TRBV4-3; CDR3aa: CASSQDRGSGLSFGNTIYF
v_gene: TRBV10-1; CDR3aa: CASSGSGGETYNEQFF
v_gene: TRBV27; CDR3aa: CASSRGQGITYEQYF
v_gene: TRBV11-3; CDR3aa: CASSHGTAYGYTF
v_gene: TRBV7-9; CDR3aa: CASSGQKNTEAFF
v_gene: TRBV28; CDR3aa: CASRLGTGYTF
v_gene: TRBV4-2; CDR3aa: CASSPNTGTNTGELFF
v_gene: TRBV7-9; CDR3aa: CASSLTDRAEKLFF
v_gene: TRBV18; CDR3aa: CASSPLAAENIQYF
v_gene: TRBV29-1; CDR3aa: CSVGGEKLFF
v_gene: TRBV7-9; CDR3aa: CASSPLPDQPQHF
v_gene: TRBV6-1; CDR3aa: CASSGTGDSVYGYTF
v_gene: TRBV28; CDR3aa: CASSSPGKRKEQFF
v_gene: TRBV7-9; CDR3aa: CASSSGREAFF